This is a list of T cell receptor beta chains from one sample in a study of tumor-infiltrating lymphocytes in primary liver carcinoma. TCRdb re-analysed the multiplex PCR reads in MiXCR, keeping a single row per CDR3 protein. The sample yields 100,000 to 150,000 distinct CDR3 sequences, 64% seen once. Sequenced input: liver tumor tissue from sampling region 3. These receptors all come from a woman in her fifties or sixties with primary liver carcinoma and hepatitis B virus infection. Each CDR3 is given with its conserved first and last residue. D genes are given only for firm matches. The size entry is marked missing in some rows and otherwise reads once, few, many or a size class.

D gene | clone size | J gene | V gene | CDR3 DNA | CDR3 protein
. | . | TRBJ2-1 | TRBV19 | TGTGCCTGGAGCTGGTCCTTTAGAGCGAGAGTCCACAATGAGCAGTTCTTC | CAWSWSFRARVHNEQFF
. | once | TRBJ2-3 | TRBV6-6 | TGTGCCAGCAGTTACTCGCGCGGGAACTCCAGAGGCACGGATACGCAGTATTTT | CASSYSRGNSRGTDTQYF
. | many | TRBJ1-5 | TRBV28 | TGTGCCAGCAGGGGAAGTCAGCCCCAGCATTTT | CASRGSQPQHF
. | many | TRBJ2-7 | TRBV5-4 | TGTGCCAGCAGCTCCACTGGACTTTCGTTAAGCGAGCAGTACTTC | CASSSTGLSLSEQYF
TRBD2 | few | TRBJ2-3 | TRBV11-2 | TGTGCTAGCGGCTTGTTGATGGGTGGGAGGGCGACAGATACGCAGTATTTT | CASGLLMGGRATDTQYF
. | . | TRBJ2-3 | TRBV11-2 | TGTGCCAGCAGCTTAGTGACCGTGACAGGACGGGCAGACACGCAGTATTTT | CASSLVTVTGRADTQYF
. | few | TRBJ1-1 | TRBV24-1 | TGTGCCACCAGTGATTTGTTCGATATGAACACTGAAGCTTTCTTT | CATSDLFDMNTEAFF
. | once | TRBJ1-1 | TRBV5-1 | TGCGCCAGCAGCTTGGGAGGAGGAGACGGTGGGGACAACATTGAAGCTTTCTTT | CASSLGGGDGGDNIEAFF
. | many | TRBJ2-3 | TRBV29-1 | TGCAGCGTTGCGCAAGGGGCGGGCGATACGCAGTATTTT | CSVAQGAGDTQYF
. | . | TRBJ2-7 | TRBV6-2/TRBV6-3 | TGTGCCAGCAGTTACTCACTAGTGGGAGTCGACGAGCAGTACTTC | CASSYSLVGVDEQYF
TRBD1 | many | TRBJ1-1 | TRBV12-3/TRBV12-4 | TGTGCCAGCAGTTTAAGGGGGCGAAGCACTGAAGCTTTCTTT | CASSLRGRSTEAFF
. | few | TRBJ2-6 | TRBV28 | TGTGCCAGCAGTTCGGTGGACTCTGGGGCCAACGTCCTGACTTTC | CASSSVDSGANVLTF
. | many | TRBJ1-1 | TRBV4-1 | TGCGCCAGCAGCCAAGATCCGCGGACTGAAGCTTTCTTT | CASSQDPRTEAFF
TRBD1 | many | TRBJ2-3 | TRBV6-1 | TGTGCCAGCAGTGAAGCGACAGGGGGCACAGATACGCAGTATTTT | CASSEATGGTDTQYF
. | many | TRBJ1-1 | TRBV30 | TGTGCCTGGAGTCCCCCCTCTGCAGCGAACACTGAAGCTTTCTTT | CAWSPPSAANTEAFF
TRBD1 | . | TRBJ2-7 | TRBV6-6 | TGTGCCAGCATCATGACAGGGGACTCCCACGAGCAGTACTTC | CASIMTGDSHEQYF
TRBD1 | few | TRBJ1-4 | TRBV5-1 | TGCGCCAGCAGCACCCAGACAGGGGGATCCGAAAAACTGTTTTTT | CASSTQTGGSEKLFF
TRBD2 | . | TRBJ2-1 | TRBV28 | TGTGCCAGCAGTTCGACTAGCGGGGGGCGGGGAGGGCAGTTCTTC | CASSSTSGGRGGQFF
. | . | TRBJ2-7 | TRBV29-1 | TGCAACGTTGAACGGGGGCAGGGGACCTCATACGAGCAGTACTTC | CNVERGQGTSYEQYF
TRBD1 | once | TRBJ2-3 | TRBV5-1 | TGCGCCAGCAGTCCACTGGGACAGGGTATTGCGTATTTT | CASSPLGQGIAYF
. | . | TRBJ1-2 | TRBV11-2 | TGTGCCAGCAGCCCAGGACTAGACTATGGATACACCTTC | CASSPGLDYGYTF
. | . | TRBJ2-1 | TRBV11-2 | TGTGCCAGCAGGTCCATCCTCGGGGGCGGGAGTTTTTACAATGAGAAGTTCTTC | CASRSILGGGSFYNEKFF
. | . | TRBJ1-1 | TRBV11-2 | TGTGCCAGCAGCTTAGCCTTCAGGGGTTTGGACACTAAAGCTTTCTTT | CASSLAFRGLDTKAFF
. | . | TRBJ1-4 | TRBV5-1 | TGCGCCAGCAGCGCCACCGGGGGGAAGGGTGAAAAACTATTCTTT | CASSATGGKGEKLFF
. | . | TRBJ1-2 | TRBV11-3 | TGTGCCAGCAGCCCAAAGGAGAATCCTAACTATGGCTGCACCTTC | CASSPKENPNYGCTF
TRBD2 | . | TRBJ2-1 | TRBV6-1 | TGTGCCAGCAGCCTCCGGACTAGCGGGACGAAAGTCGCCTCCTATAATGAGCAGTTCTTC | CASSLRTSGTKVASYNEQFF
TRBD2 | . | TRBJ2-2 | TRBV11-1 | TGTGCCAGCAATGCGGGGACTAGCTGGAACACCGGGGAGCTTTTTTTT | CASNAGTSWNTGELFF
. | . | TRBJ2-2 | TRBV28 | TGTGCCAGCAGAAACAAGAACACCGGGGAGCTGTTTTTT | CASRNKNTGELFF
. | . | TRBJ2-7 | TRBV12-3/TRBV12-4 | TGTGTCAGCAGTTTGGTCAGGACTGACGGCGAGCAGTACTTC | CVSSLVRTDGEQYF
. | . | TRBJ2-2 | TRBV6-4 | TGTGCCAGCAGTGACTCTTCCGGGGCCCCCGGGGAACTGTTTTTT | CASSDSSGAPGELFF
TRBD2 | . | TRBJ2-3 | TRBV28 | TGTGCCAGTAGTCGAGAGCGGGGAGGCGCAGGTACGCAGTATTTT | CASSRERGGAGTQYF
TRBD1 | . | TRBJ2-7 | TRBV6-2/TRBV6-3 | TGTGCCAGCAACCCCGGGACAGTGGGCGACGAGCAGTACTTC | CASNPGTVGDEQYF
. | . | TRBJ2-3 | TRBV11-2 | TGTACCAGCGGCGGCGGGGGCGTGGGAGATACGCAGTATTTT | CTSGGGGVGDTQYF
TRBD2 | many | TRBJ2-5 | TRBV6-2/TRBV6-3 | TGTGCCAGCAGTTACAGGAGCGGGAGGGCCGGAGAGACCCAGTACTTC | CASSYRSGRAGETQYF
. | few | TRBJ2-3 | TRBV11-2 | TGTGCCAGCAGCCGGGGGATGGAGGATGATAGGGATACGCAGTATTTT | CASSRGMEDDRDTQYF
. | once | TRBJ2-7 | TRBV4-1 | TGCGCCAGCGGCCAAGATCCCCCAGGGCTCTACAAGCAGTACTTC | CASGQDPPGLYKQYF